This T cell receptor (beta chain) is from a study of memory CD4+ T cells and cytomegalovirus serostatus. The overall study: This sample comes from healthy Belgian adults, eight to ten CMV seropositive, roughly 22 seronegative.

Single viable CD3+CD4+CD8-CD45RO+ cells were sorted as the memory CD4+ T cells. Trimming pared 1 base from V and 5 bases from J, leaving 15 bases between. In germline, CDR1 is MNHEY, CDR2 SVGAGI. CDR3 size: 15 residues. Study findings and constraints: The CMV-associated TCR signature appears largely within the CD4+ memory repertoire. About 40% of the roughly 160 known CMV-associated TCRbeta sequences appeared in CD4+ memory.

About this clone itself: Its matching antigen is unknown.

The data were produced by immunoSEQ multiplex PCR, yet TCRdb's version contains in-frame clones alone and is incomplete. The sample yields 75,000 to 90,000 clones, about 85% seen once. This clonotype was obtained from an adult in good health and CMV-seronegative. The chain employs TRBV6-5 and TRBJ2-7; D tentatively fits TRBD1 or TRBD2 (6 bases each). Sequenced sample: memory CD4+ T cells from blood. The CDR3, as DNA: TGTGCCAGCAGTTACTGTGCCGGGGGCGAAAACGAGCAGTACTTC. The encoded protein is CASSYCAGGENEQYF.